Below, 17 T cell receptor beta chains from the same sample are listed, as sequenced in a study of cytomegalovirus exposure and HLA in healthy donors. Libraries were prepared by immunoSEQ multiplex PCR; TCRdb keeps only in-frame clonotypes and omits some of them. The sample lists 150,000 to 180,000 clones, about 86% seen once, with 20% to 25% in the top ten. The specimen sequenced was PBMCs. These receptors were obtained from a man younger than 35 in good health and CMV-seropositive.

In its sample, this clone was seen a few times. The chain combines TRBV9 with TRBJ1-5; 9 bases match TRBD1. CDR1 is SGDLS and CDR2 is YYNGEE in the germline V gene. Trimming removed 7 bases from V and 1 base from J; junction bases left unmatched: 6. This CDR3 is built from 15 residues. CDR3 sequence: CASGTGGESNQPQHF. CDR3 nucleotides: TGTGCCAGCGGTACAGGGGGCGAAAGCAATCAGCCCCAGCATTTT. The whole variable domain, filled in from reference TRBV9 and TRBJ1-5, reads DSGVTQTPKHLITATGQRVTLRCSPRSGDLSVYWYQQSLDQGLQFLIQYYNGEERAKGNILERFSAQQFPDLHSELNLSSLELGDSALYFCASGTGGESNQPQHFGDGTRLSIL.

The gene calls are TRBV15 and TRBJ1-5; possible D gene TRBD1, 5 bases. The germline V gene has CDR1 LNHNV and CDR2 YYDKDF (reference sequence). CDR3 length: 14 amino acids. Trimming pared 1 base from V and 7 bases from J, leaving 11 bases between. DNA of the CDR3: TGTGCCACCAGCAGAGCGGGGGGGTACCAGCCCCAGCATTTT. Protein product: CATSRAGGYQPQHF. The variable domain in full, with the rest retrieved from reference TRBV15 and TRBJ1-5, is DAMVIQNPRYQVTQFGKPVTLSCSQTLNHNVMYWYQQKSSQAPKLLFHYYDKDFNNEADTPDNFQSRRPNTSFCFLDIRSPGLGDTAMYLCATSRAGGYQPQHFGDGTRLSIL.

The chain links TRBV18 to TRBJ2-5; TRBD1 matches at 8 bases. This CDR3 has 16 residues. The trim removed 3 bases at V and 1 base at J, leaving 7 bases unmatched. Germline CDR1 is KGHSH and CDR2 is LQKENI. Here the CDR3 reads CASSPSTGALQETQYF. The DNA of the CDR3 is TGTGCCAGCTCACCCTCGACAGGGGCCCTCCAAGAGACCCAGTACTTC.

The CDR3 coding sequence is TGCGCCAGCAGCTTGGCGGTAGCGGGGGCTGGCAATGAGCAGTTCTTC. This sequence encodes CASSLAVAGAGNEQFF. The V gene is TRBV5-1, the J gene TRBJ2-1; 9 positions match TRBD2. The CDR3 length is 16 residues. From germline, CDR1 is SGHRS and CDR2 YFSETQ. V gave up 0 bases and J gave up 6 bases; unmatched junction bases: 7. Complete variable domain (other parts from reference TRBV5-1 and TRBJ2-1): KAGVTQTPRYLIKTRGQQVTLSCSPISGHRSVSWYQQTPGQGLQFLFEYFSETQRNKGNFPGRFSGRQFSNSRSEMNVSTLELGDSALYLCASSLAVAGAGNEQFFGPGTRLTVL.

The chain employs TRBV28 and TRBJ1-2; 7 bases agree with TRBD1. V lost 3 bases, J lost 2 bases, and 6 bases stayed unmatched. CDR1 MDHEN and CDR2 SYDVKM come from the germline V gene. The CDR3 spans 15 residues. The CDR3 region has the DNA TGTGCCAGCAGTTTTGAATTCAGGGGGAACTATGGCTACACCTTC. Its translation: CASSFEFRGNYGYTF.

V and J are TRBV7-3 and TRBJ2-3, with TRBD2 matching over 8 bases. The CDR3 covers 15 residues. With V trimmed by 0 bases and J by 4 bases, 3 bases remained unmatched. Germline V gene lookup returns CDR1 SGHTA and CDR2 FQGTGA. As DNA, the CDR3 is TGTGCCAGCAGCTTAACGCGGGAGGACCCAGATACGCAGTATTTT. The encoded protein is CASSLTREDPDTQYF.

The genes are TRBV19 and TRBJ2-2, with TRBD2 as a possible D gene (7 bases). Germline V CDR1 and CDR2: LNHDA, SQIVND (reference sequence). This CDR3 spans 16 amino acids. V gave up 7 bases and J gave up 7 bases, with 22 bases separating them. CDR3 in amino acids: CASTPREGGPGGELFF. The CDR3 coding sequence is TGTGCCAGTACCCCCAGGGAGGGGGGGCCAGGCGGGGAGCTGTTTTTT.

V is TRBV5-6 and J is TRBJ2-3, with TRBD2 identical over 10 bases. The CDR3 runs to 16 residues. Trimming took 7 bases from V and 8 from J; bases not matched to a gene: 16. Per the germline V gene, CDR1 is SGHDT and CDR2 is YYEEEE. The CDR3 DNA is TGTGCCAGCGATGGAAGGGAGCGGGAGGGCTGGAGTACGCAGTATTTT. Its translation: CASDGREREGWSTQYF.

The V gene is TRBV6-5, the J gene TRBJ2-7, with 8 bases aligning to TRBD2. The ends lost 0 bases at V and 0 bases at J; junction bases unmatched: 4. The CDR3 length is 16 residues. The germline gives CDR1 MNHEY, CDR2 SVGAGI. CDR3 protein: CASSYSTSGGSYEQYF. CDR3 coding DNA: TGTGCCAGCAGTTACTCGACAAGCGGGGGCTCCTACGAGCAGTACTTC.

CDR3 region: CASTPGQAYNYGYTF. The CDR3 bases are TGTGCCAGTACTCCGGGACAGGCCTATAACTATGGCTACACCTTC. V usage is TRBV27 and J usage is TRBJ1-2; 8 bases are shared with TRBD1. The CDR3 covers 15 residues. The germline V gene encodes CDR1 MNHEY and CDR2 SMNVEV (reference sequence). Unmatched junction bases numbered 10, after V lost 9 bases and J lost 1 base.

The rearrangement links TRBV7-2 to TRBJ1-2; D is unresolved. The CDR3 loop spans 11 amino acids. From germline, CDR1 is SGHTA and CDR2 FQGNSA. V was trimmed by 0 bases and J by 8 bases, leaving 4 bases between them. The CDR3 protein is CASSLAPGYTF. The CDR3 nucleotides read TGTGCCAGCAGCTTAGCCCCGGGCTACACCTTC.

By share, this clone counts as medium-sized. CDR3 in DNA: TGTGCCAGCAGTTCCACTACAGGGAATGAAGGCTACACCTTC. Translating it yields CASSSTTGNEGYTF. V gene TRBV27 combines with J gene TRBJ1-2, with D possibly TRBD1 on 6 matching bases. The germline V gene encodes CDR1 MNHEY and CDR2 SMNVEV (reference sequence). Trimming left V 4 bases short and J 8 bases short, with 17 bases between. There are 14 residues in the CDR3.

This chain connects TRBV14 to TRBJ2-7; 10 nucleotides align to TRBD2. The CDR3 consists of 17 residues. The junction had 9 bases not matched to a gene; V was cut back by 4 bases and J by 0 bases. Germline-derived CDR1 and CDR2 are SGHDN and FVKESK. The CDR3 sequence: CASSPRTSGGYSYEQYF. CDR3 coding DNA: TGTGCCAGCAGCCCGCGGACTAGCGGTGGTTACTCCTACGAGCAGTACTTC.

The chain combines TRBV29-1 with TRBJ1-1; 8 nucleotides agree with TRBD1. CDR1 is SQVTM and CDR2 is ANQGSEA in the germline V gene. This CDR3 is 13 amino acids long. V shed 7 bases and J 1 base; nucleotides not matched to a gene: 5. The CDR3 spells CSAKTGANTEAFF. The CDR3, as DNA: TGCAGCGCCAAGACAGGGGCGAACACTGAAGCTTTCTTT.

This clone is a singleton in its sample. J is TRBJ2-3 and V is TRBV27, with 7 bases lining up with TRBD2. J was trimmed by 0 bases and V by 3 bases; bases with no gene match: 3. Per the germline V gene, CDR1 is MNHEY and CDR2 is SMNVEV (reference sequence). The CDR3 contains 15 residues. The CDR3 here is CASSFLTSSTDTQYF. In DNA, the CDR3 is TGTGCCAGCAGTTTCCTGACTAGCAGCACAGATACGCAGTATTTT.

The chain uses TRBV28 and TRBJ1-1; 7 nucleotides agree with TRBD1. This CDR3 contains 12 residues. CDR1 MDHEN and CDR2 SYDVKM come from the germline V gene. J lost 5 bases, V lost 7 bases, and 4 bases had no gene match. CDR3 loop: CASKTGVTEAFF. Here the CDR3 DNA reads TGTGCCAGCAAAACAGGGGTTACTGAAGCTTTCTTT. Supplemented by reference TRBV28 and TRBJ1-1, the full variable domain reads DVKVTQSSRYLVKRTGEKVFLECVQDMDHENMFWYRQDPGLGLRLIYFSYDVKMKEKGDIPEGYSVSREKKERFSLILESASTNQTSMYLCASKTGVTEAFFGQGTRLTVV.

The chain is built from TRBV6-1 and TRBJ1-2; TRBD1 matches at 7 bases. J lost 8 bases, V lost 0 bases, and 3 bases had no gene match. Germline V gene sequence: CDR1 MNHNS, CDR2 SASEGT. The CDR3 loop spans 13 amino acids. The CDR3 sequence is CASSEAATGGYTF. The DNA of the CDR3 is TGTGCCAGCAGTGAAGCGGCGACAGGGGGCTACACCTTC.